This TCR beta chain derives from a study of cytomegalovirus exposure and HLA in healthy donors. Points on this clone: Its antigen is still unknown.

The PCR employed 60 Vbeta primers together with 13 Jbeta primers. Sequencing was performed with immunoSEQ multiplex PCR; in TCRdb, only in-frame clones are kept and a portion is missing. The sample records about 64,000 clones, around 78% being singletons. Study-wide points: TCR beta V segments were, for the most part, productive about 87% or about 30% of the time in an earlier analysis.

Trimming left V 3 bases short and J 12 bases short, with 15 bases between. Germline loops: CDR1 SGHVS, CDR2 FNYEAQ. This CDR3 has 13 amino acids. Samples came from healthy bone marrow donors. The sequence was collected from a man aged 18 to 35 in good health and CMV-seropositive. Specimen: PBMCs. The rearrangement links TRBV7-6 to TRBJ2-1; no clear D gene. The CDR3: CASSLGEVPGQFF. For the CDR3, the DNA is TGTGCCAGCAGCTTGGGTGAGGTGCCTGGGCAGTTCTTC.